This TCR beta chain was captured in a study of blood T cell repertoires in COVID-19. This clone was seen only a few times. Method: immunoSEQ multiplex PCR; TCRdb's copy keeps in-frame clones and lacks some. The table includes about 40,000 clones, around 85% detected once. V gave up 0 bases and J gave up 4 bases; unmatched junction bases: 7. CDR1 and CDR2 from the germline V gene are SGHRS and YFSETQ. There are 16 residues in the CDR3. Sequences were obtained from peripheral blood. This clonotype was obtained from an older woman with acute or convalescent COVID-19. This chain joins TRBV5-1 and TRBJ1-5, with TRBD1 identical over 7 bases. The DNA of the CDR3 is TGCGCCAGCAGCTTGGGGGCCTCACAGGGGAATCAGCCCCAGCATTTT. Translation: CASSLGASQGNQPQHF.